These T cell receptor beta chains were read from a single sample in a study of shared clonotypes between healthy human individuals. TCRdb's copy holds only in-frame clones and misses some; the assay was immunoSEQ multiplex PCR. The sample lists about 490,000 clones; 70% to 80% were seen once. The specimen was PBMCs. These receptors originate from a woman between 35 and 50 years old in good health. Some clones in this sample may be carry-over from other donors' samples. Each CDR3 is given with its conserved first and last residue. The D gene is left open where the match is weak. Clone size is not always given. Where it is, it says once, few, many or a class for expanded clones.

TRBV18,NA,TRBJ1-2,NA,CASSPRPQGFGYTF,TGTGCCAGCTCACCACGGCCACAGGGCTTTGGCTACACCTTC
TRBV7-2,NA,TRBJ2-5,NA,CASSLVVETQYF,TGTGCCAGCAGCTTAGTCGTAGAGACCCAGTACTTC
TRBV29-1,TRBD2,TRBJ2-1,NA,CSVRSSGRAFEQFF,TGCAGCGTTAGATCTAGCGGGAGGGCGTTTGAGCAGTTCTTC
TRBV7-2,NA,TRBJ1-5,NA,CASSPGVLQPQHF,TGTGCCAGCAGCCCGGGGGTGCTTCAGCCCCAGCATTTT
TRBV15,NA,TRBJ1-3,NA,CATSRLSRNTIYF,TGTGCCACCAGCAGGCTCAGCCGAAACACCATATATTTT
TRBV28,NA,TRBJ2-1,NA,CASSLFRVNEQFF,TGTGCCAGCAGTTTATTCAGGGTCAATGAGCAGTTCTTC
TRBV6-1,NA,TRBJ1-5,NA,CASSEAQAGGTNQPQHF,TGTGCCAGCAGTGAAGCGCAGGCAGGCGGGACTAATCAGCCCCAGCATTTT
TRBV4-1,NA,TRBJ2-7,NA,CASSQVRRDSPYEQYF,TGCGCCAGCAGCCAAGTGAGGAGGGACAGCCCCTACGAGCAGTACTTC
TRBV5-4,NA,TRBJ2-7,few,CASGDRISYEQYF,TGTGCCAGCGGCGACAGGATCTCCTACGAGCAGTACTTC
TRBV7-9,TRBD2,TRBJ2-5,NA,CASSPHGLAGVVETQYF,TGTGCCAGCAGCCCCCACGGACTAGCGGGAGTTGTAGAGACCCAGTACTTC
TRBV7-2,NA,TRBJ2-5,NA,CASSLSSTQETQYF,TGTGCCAGCAGCTTAAGCTCTACTCAAGAGACCCAGTACTTC
TRBV10-1,TRBD1,TRBJ2-7,few,CASRIDREVYEQYF,TGCGCCAGCCGGATAGACAGGGAAGTCTACGAGCAGTACTTC
TRBV2,TRBD1,TRBJ2-7,many,CASTPGQTYEQYF,TGTGCCAGCACCCCGGGACAGACCTACGAGCAGTACTTC
TRBV7-8,NA,TRBJ2-5,NA,CASSFEAGYQETQYF,TGTGCCAGCAGCTTTGAAGCGGGCTACCAAGAGACCCAGTACTTC
TRBV28,TRBD2,TRBJ2-2,NA,CASSQPSLAGYTGELFF,TGTGCCAGCAGTCAACCCTCCCTAGCGGGTTACACCGGGGAGCTGTTTTTT
TRBV9,TRBD2,TRBJ2-7,once,CASSVSGTSFEQYF,TGTGCCAGCAGCGTCTCGGGGACTAGTTTCGAGCAGTACTTC
TRBV7-9,TRBD1,TRBJ1-4,NA,CASSSQGAGEKLFF,TGTGCCAGCAGCTCCCAGGGGGCCGGTGAAAAACTGTTTTTT
TRBV30,NA,TRBJ1-5,NA,CAWSPGDNQPQHF,TGTGCCTGGAGTCCAGGGGATAATCAGCCCCAGCATTTT
TRBV6-6,TRBD1,TRBJ1-1,NA,CASTRQGGTEAFF,TGTGCCAGCACTAGACAGGGCGGCACTGAAGCTTTCTTT
TRBV7-9,TRBD2,TRBJ2-7,NA,CASSTWTSGTHEQYF,TGTGCCAGCAGCACATGGACTAGCGGGACGCACGAGCAGTACTTC
TRBV12-2,NA,TRBJ1-2,many,CATFRGGYTF,TGTGCAACTTTCCGGGGCGGCTACACCTTC
TRBV29-1,TRBD1,TRBJ2-7,NA,CSVSTGGNSYEQYF,TGCAGCGTTTCTACAGGGGGTAACTCCTACGAGCAGTACTTC
TRBV11-3,NA,TRBJ2-1,NA,CASSLAVGEQFF,TGTGCCAGCAGCTTAGCAGTAGGTGAGCAGTTCTTC
TRBV6-1,NA,TRBJ2-1,NA,CASSPPPQGRQFF,TGTGCCAGCAGCCCCCCGCCCCAGGGGAGGCAGTTCTTC
TRBV6-1,TRBD1,TRBJ2-2,NA,CASIGTGDTGELFF,TGTGCCAGCATCGGGACAGGGGACACCGGGGAGCTGTTTTTT
TRBV2,TRBD1,TRBJ2-5,few,CASYDVRRQGGETQYF,TGTGCCAGCTACGACGTCAGGAGACAGGGCGGGGAGACCCAGTACTTC
TRBV4-1,TRBD1,TRBJ2-7,many,CASSKEGTGLDEQYF,TGCGCCAGCAGCAAAGAAGGGACAGGTCTCGACGAGCAGTACTTC